This T cell receptor beta chain is from a study of blood T cell repertoires in COVID-19. The data were produced by immunoSEQ multiplex PCR, yet TCRdb's version contains in-frame clones alone and is incomplete. This sample has tens of thousands of clones, with 65% to 85% found just once. In germline, CDR1 is SGHKS, CDR2 YYEKEE (reference sequence). Deletions cut 1 base from V and 8 bases from J, with 15 bases between. The CDR3 runs to 15 residues. The receptor was derived from a man older than 75 with active or convalescent COVID-19. J is TRBJ1-4 and V is TRBV5-5, with D perhaps TRBD1 (5 bases). Sequences were obtained from peripheral blood. CDR3 residues: CASSLFGQGNEKLFF. DNA for the CDR3: TGTGCCAGCAGCTTGTTTGGTCAGGGTAACGAAAAACTGTTTTTT.